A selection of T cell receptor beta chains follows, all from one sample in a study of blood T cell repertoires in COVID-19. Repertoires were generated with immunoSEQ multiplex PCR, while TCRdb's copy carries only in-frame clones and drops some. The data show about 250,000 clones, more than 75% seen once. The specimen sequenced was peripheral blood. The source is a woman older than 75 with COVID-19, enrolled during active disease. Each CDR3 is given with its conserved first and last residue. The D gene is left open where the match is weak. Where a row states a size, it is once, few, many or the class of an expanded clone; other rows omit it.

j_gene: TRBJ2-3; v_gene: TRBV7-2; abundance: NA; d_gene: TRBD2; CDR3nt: TGTGCCAGCAGACTAGCGGGGGGCCGTACAGATACGCAGTATTTT; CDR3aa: CASRLAGGRTDTQYF
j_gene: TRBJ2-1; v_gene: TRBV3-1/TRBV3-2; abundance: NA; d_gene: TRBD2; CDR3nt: TGTGCCAGCAGCCAAGATCAGGGTCTAGCGGGGGGTTACAATGAGCAGTTCTTC; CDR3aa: CASSQDQGLAGGYNEQFF
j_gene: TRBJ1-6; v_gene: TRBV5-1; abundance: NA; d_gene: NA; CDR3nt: TGCGCCAGCAGCCTCGACAGAGGAAGCTCCTATAATTCACCCCTCCACTTT; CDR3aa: CASSLDRGSSYNSPLHF
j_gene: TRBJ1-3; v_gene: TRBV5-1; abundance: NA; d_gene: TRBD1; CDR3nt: TGCGCCAGCAGCCCAACTGGACAGGGGGCAAACACCATATATTTT; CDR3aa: CASSPTGQGANTIYF
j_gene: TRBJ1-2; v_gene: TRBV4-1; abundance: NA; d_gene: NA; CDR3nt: TGCGCCAGCAGCCAAGCCAGTCCAGGGGCCTACTATGGCTACACCTTC; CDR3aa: CASSQASPGAYYGYTF
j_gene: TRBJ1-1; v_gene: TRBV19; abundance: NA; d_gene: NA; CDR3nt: TGTGCCAGTAGCCCCCACAAGCGGAACACTGAAGCTTTCTTT; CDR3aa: CASSPHKRNTEAFF
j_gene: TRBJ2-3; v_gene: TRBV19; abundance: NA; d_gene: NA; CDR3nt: TGTGCCAGTAGTATGGGAGACACAGATACGCAGTATTTT; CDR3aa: CASSMGDTDTQYF
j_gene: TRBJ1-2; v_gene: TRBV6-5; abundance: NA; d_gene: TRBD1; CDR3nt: TGTGCCAGCACACGCGGGACAGCCTATGGCTACACCTTC; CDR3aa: CASTRGTAYGYTF
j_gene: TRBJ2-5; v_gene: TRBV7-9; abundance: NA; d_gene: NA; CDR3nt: TGTGCCAGCAGCTTTACCGGGACAAAAGAGACCCAGTACTTC; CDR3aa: CASSFTGTKETQYF
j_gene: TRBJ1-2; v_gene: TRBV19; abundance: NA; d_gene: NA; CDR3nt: TGTGCCAGTAGTATATCGCCCGGAGCTAACTATGGCTACACCTTC; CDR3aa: CASSISPGANYGYTF
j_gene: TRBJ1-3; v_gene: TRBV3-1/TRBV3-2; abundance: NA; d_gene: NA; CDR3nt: TGTGCCAGCAGCGCACGAGGCTCTGGAAACACCATATATTTT; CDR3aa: CASSARGSGNTIYF
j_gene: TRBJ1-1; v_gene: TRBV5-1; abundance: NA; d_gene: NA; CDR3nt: TGCGCCAGCAGCTTTAGACAATCAGAGGGCACTGAAGCTTTCTTT; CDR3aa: CASSFRQSEGTEAFF
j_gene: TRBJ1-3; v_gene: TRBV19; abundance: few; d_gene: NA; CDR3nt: TGTGCCTGTAAAGACGGGAGCTCTGGAAACACCATATATTTT; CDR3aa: CACKDGSSGNTIYF
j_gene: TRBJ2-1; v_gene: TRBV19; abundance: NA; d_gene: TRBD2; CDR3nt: TGTGCCAGTAGTAGAGCTTCGGGGGGGCCGATGGATGAGCAGTTCTTC; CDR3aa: CASSRASGGPMDEQFF
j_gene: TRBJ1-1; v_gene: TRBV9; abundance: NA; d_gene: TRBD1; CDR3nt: TGTGCCAGCAGTGCCGGGACAGGGGCACACACTGAAGCTTTCTTT; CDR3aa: CASSAGTGAHTEAFF
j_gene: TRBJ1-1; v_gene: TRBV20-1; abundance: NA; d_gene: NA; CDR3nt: TGCAGTGCAGGAGGGGAGAAATCAGCTTTCTTT; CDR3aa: CSAGGEKSAFF
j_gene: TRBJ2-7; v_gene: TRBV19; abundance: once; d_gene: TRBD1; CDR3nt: TGTGCCGGTAGCAAACTTGGACAGGGCTACGAGCAGTACTTC; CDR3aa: CAGSKLGQGYEQYF
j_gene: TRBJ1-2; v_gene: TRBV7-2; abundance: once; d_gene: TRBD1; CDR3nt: TGTGCCAGCAGCCCGAGGACAGGGGGTGGCTATGGCTACACCTTC; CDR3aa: CASSPRTGGGYGYTF
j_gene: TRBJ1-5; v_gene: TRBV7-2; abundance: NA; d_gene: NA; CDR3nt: TGTGCCAGCAGCCTTACAGGGTACCAGCCCCAGCATTTT; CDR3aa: CASSLTGYQPQHF
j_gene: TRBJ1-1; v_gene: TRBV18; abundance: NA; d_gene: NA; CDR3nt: TGTGCCAGCTCACCCTCTCGAGCTACGAACACTGAAGCTTTCTTT; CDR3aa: CASSPSRATNTEAFF
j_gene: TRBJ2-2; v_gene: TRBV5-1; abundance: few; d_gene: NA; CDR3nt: TGCGCCAGCAGCTCGGAGCCCGCCGGGGAGCTGTTTTTT; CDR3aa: CASSSEPAGELFF
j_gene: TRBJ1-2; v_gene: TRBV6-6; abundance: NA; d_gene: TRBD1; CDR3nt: TGTGCCAGCAGAACAGGACAGGGAGGGAACTATGGCTACACCTTC; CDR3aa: CASRTGQGGNYGYTF
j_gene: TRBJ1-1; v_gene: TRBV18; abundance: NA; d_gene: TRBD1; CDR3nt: TGTGCCAGCTCTGGACAGGATCGGGCGCCTTTATTCACTGAAGCTTTCTTT; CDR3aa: CASSGQDRAPLFTEAFF
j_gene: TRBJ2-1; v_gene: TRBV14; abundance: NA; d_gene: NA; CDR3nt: TGTGCCAGCAGCTTACAGGGATACAATGAGCAGTTCTTC; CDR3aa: CASSLQGYNEQFF
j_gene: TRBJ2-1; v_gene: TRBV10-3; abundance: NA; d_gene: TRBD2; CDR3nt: TGTGCCATCATGAGCGGGGGGTCTTACAATGAGCAGTTCTTC; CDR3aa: CAIMSGGSYNEQFF
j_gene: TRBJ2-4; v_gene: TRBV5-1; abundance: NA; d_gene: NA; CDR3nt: TGCGCCAGCAGCCCGGGTGACGAAGCCAAAAACATTCAGTACTTC; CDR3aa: CASSPGDEAKNIQYF
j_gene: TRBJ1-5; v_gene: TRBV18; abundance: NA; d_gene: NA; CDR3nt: TGTGCCAGCTCACCCGACAGGTTGCGCAATCAGCCCCAGCATTTT; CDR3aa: CASSPDRLRNQPQHF
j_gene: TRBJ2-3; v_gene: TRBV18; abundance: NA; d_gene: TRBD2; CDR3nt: TGTGCCAGCTCACCCCGACTAGCGGGGACCCTCGGAGATACGCAGTATTTT; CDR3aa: CASSPRLAGTLGDTQYF
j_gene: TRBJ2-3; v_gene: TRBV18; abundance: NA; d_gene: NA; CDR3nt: TGTGCCAGCTCACCACAACAGGGTGAAGATACGCAGTATTTT; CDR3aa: CASSPQQGEDTQYF
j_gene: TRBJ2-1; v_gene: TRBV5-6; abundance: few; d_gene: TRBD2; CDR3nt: TGTGCCAGCAGCTTCCCTGGGGCGGGGGAGAACAATGAGCAGTTCTTC; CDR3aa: CASSFPGAGENNEQFF
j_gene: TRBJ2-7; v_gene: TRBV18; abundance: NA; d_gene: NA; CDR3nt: TGTGCCAGCTCCCTGGGGCAGGACTCCTACGAGCAGTACTTC; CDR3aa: CASSLGQDSYEQYF
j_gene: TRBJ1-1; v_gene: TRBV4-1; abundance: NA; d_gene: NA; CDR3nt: TGCGCCAGCAGCCCCGGGGGGATACGGATGAACACTGAAGCTTTCTTT; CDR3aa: CASSPGGIRMNTEAFF
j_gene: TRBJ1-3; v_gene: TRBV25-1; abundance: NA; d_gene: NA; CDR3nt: TGTGCCAGTGAAGGTGGAGGGATCGGAAACACCATATATTTT; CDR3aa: CASEGGGIGNTIYF
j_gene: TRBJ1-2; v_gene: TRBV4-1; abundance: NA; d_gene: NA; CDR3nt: TGCGCCAGCAGCCAAGAGCCTGCGGGGCATGGCTACACCTTC; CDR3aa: CASSQEPAGHGYTF
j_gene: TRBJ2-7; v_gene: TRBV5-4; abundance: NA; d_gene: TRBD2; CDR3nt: TGTGCCAGCAGCTTGGGAGGCGGGGGGGCCTACTCCTACGAGCAGTACTTC; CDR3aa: CASSLGGGGAYSYEQYF
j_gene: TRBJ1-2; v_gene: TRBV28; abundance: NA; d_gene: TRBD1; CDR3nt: TGTGCCAGCAGTTTATCCCAGGGGGCGCGTTTAGCTGGCTACACCTTC; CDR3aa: CASSLSQGARLAGYTF
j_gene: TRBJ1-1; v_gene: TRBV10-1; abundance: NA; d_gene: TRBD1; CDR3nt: TGCGCCAGCAGTGAGTCGACTACAGGGGTTAACACTGAAGCTTTCTTT; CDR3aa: CASSESTTGVNTEAFF
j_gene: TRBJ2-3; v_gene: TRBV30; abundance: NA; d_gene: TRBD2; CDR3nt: TGTGCCTGGAGTGCGGGGGGGGGCGGTAGTACGCAGTATTTT; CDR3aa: CAWSAGGGGSTQYF
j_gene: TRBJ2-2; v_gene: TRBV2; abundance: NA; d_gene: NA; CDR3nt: TGTGCCAGCAGTGTATCGGGCGGGGAGCTGTTTTTT; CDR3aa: CASSVSGGELFF
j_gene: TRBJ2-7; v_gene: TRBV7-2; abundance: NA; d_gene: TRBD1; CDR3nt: TGTGCCAGCAGCTTAGCGGGACAGGAGCTTTACGAGCAGTACTTC; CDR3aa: CASSLAGQELYEQYF
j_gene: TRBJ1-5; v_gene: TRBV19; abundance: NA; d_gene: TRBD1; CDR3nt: TGTGCCAGTAGTGTCAGACAGGGGGCAGGCAATCAGCCCCAGCATTTT; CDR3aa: CASSVRQGAGNQPQHF
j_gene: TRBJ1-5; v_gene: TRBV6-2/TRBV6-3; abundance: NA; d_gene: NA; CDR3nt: TGTGCCAGCAGTTACTCAACCGCGGGGGCGGGCAATCAGCCCCAGCATTTT; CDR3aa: CASSYSTAGAGNQPQHF
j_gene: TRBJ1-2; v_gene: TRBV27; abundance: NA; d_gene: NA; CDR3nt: TGTGCCAGCAGTTTAGGTCAGGGTATGGTAGGCTACACCTTC; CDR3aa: CASSLGQGMVGYTF
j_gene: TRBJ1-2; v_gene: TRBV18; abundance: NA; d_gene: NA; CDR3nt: TGTGCCAGCTCACGAAGCACAGAAGCTAACTATGGCTACACCTTC; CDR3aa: CASSRSTEANYGYTF
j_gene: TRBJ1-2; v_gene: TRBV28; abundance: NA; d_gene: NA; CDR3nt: TGTGCCAGCAGGAATTCAGGGGATGTATTGGGTGGCTACACCTTC; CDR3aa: CASRNSGDVLGGYTF
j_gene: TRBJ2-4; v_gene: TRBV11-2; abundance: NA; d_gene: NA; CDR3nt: TGTGCCAGCAGCACGACAACTAGAAGCAAAAACATTCAGTACTTC; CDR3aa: CASSTTTRSKNIQYF
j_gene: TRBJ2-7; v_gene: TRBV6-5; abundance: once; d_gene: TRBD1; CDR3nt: TGTGCCAGCAGTTACTCATCCGGGACAGGGACCTACGAGCAGTACTTC; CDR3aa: CASSYSSGTGTYEQYF
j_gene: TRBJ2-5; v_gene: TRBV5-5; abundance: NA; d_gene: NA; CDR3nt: TGTGCCAGCAGCTTGGCCCCAGGGCCCCAAGAGACCCAGTACTTC; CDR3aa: CASSLAPGPQETQYF
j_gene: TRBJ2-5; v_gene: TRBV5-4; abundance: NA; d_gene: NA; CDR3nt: TGTGCCAGCAGCTTGGGGTTCGGGGTCAAAGAGACCCAGTACTTC; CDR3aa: CASSLGFGVKETQYF
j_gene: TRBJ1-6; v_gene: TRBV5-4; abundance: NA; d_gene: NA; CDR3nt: TGTGCCAGCAGCCGCAGCACGGGCTCCTATAATTCACCCCTCCACTTT; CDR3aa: CASSRSTGSYNSPLHF
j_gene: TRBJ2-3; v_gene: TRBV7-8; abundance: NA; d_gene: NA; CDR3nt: TGTGCCAGCAGCTTAGTGGAGTCAGATACGCAGTATTTT; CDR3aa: CASSLVESDTQYF
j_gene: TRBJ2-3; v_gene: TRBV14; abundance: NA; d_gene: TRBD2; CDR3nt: TGTGCCAGCAGCCAAGATGGGGCGGGGGGCCGTATGGATACGCAGTATTTT; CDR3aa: CASSQDGAGGRMDTQYF
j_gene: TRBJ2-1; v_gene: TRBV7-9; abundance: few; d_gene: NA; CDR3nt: TGTGCCAGCAGCTTAAATGAGAACCCATATGAGCAGTTCTTC; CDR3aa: CASSLNENPYEQFF
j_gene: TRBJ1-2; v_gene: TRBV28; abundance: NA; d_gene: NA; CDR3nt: TGTGCCAGCAGTTTGGGGGCCAGGGTGGAGGGCTACACCTTC; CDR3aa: CASSLGARVEGYTF
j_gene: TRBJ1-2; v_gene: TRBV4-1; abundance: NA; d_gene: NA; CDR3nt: TGCGCCAGCAGCCAAGGGTCGGCAGGGCTGTTGAGGGGCTACACCTTC; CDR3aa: CASSQGSAGLLRGYTF